The 6 T cell receptor beta chains reported below all come from one sample, sequenced in a study of blood T cells in healthy people across ages (dated by TCRdb to between 2015 and 2016). Libraries were constructed by 5' RACE. The instrument given in TCRdb is Illumina HiSeq 2500. The second PCR ran for about 6 to 11 cycles and used a J-beta primer mix along with a sample-barcoded 5' primer. TCRdb applied fastp at Q25 and MiXCR to the public reads, then kept only in-frame beta chains. Every CDR3 protein is listed once, alongside the most common genes and DNA of its rows. The sample records some 880,000 distinct CDR3 sequences, under 40% of which are singletons. The top ten clones comprise over 10% of the sample. Sequenced material: blood. Receptors originate from a man aged 18 to 35 in good health.

The chain recombines TRBV9 with TRBJ2-5; 8 nucleotides match TRBD2. The trim removed 3 bases at V and 0 bases at J, leaving 4 bases unmatched. This CDR3 has 15 residues. Germline CDR1 and CDR2: SGDLS and YYNGEE. In DNA form, the CDR3 reads TGTGCCAGCAGCGCTGGACTAGCCTACCAAGAGACCCAGTACTTC. Residues: CASSAGLAYQETQYF.

The chain uses TRBV14 and TRBJ2-7; tentative D call: TRBD1 (6 bases). Germline V gene sequence: CDR1 SGHDN, CDR2 FVKESK. This CDR3 is built from 14 residues. The V end was cut by 2 bases, the J end by 3 bases, with 11 bases between. CDR3 bases: TGTGCCAGCAGCCAACCGGGACAACTCTACGAGCAGTACTTC. Its protein is CASSQPGQLYEQYF.

This rearrangement joins TRBV20-1 to TRBJ1-2, with TRBD1 matching over 10 bases. This CDR3 spans 14 amino acids. The germline CDR1 and CDR2 sequences are DFQATT and SNEGSKA (reference sequence). The V gene end was trimmed by 3 bases and the J gene end by 0 bases; junction bases not matched to a gene: 1. In DNA form, the CDR3 reads TGCAGTGCTAGGGGACAGGGGACTAACTATGGCTACACCTTC. Translating it yields CSARGQGTNYGYTF.

The chain has TRBV2 and TRBJ2-7; D is undetermined. The CDR3 totals 16 residues. With 4 bases removed from V and 7 bases from J, the gap between germline ends came to 23 bases. The germline gives CDR1 SNHLY, CDR2 FYNNEI. The CDR3 reads CASSVHGSKIYNEQYF. The CDR3 coding sequence is TGTGCCAGCAGTGTTCATGGCAGCAAGATTTACAATGAGCAGTACTTC.

This clonotype was observed a few times. The chain couples TRBV7-2 to TRBJ1-3; D remains ambiguous. V lost 1 base and J lost 2, with 12 bases in between. This CDR3 region has 16 residues. Germline values: CDR1 SGHTA, CDR2 FQGNSA. CDR3 nucleotide sequence: TGTGCCAGCAGCTTAGGACGGGCAAGTCCTGGAAACACCATATATTTT. Amino acid sequence: CASSLGRASPGNTIYF.

V gene TRBV7-9 combines with J gene TRBJ1-2; D remains ambiguous. This CDR3 has 12 amino acids. V lost 6 bases, J lost 3 bases, and 8 bases lay in between. From germline, CDR1 is SEHNR and CDR2 FQNEAQ (reference sequence). The CDR3 spells CASRYSDYGYTF. CDR3 nucleotide sequence: TGTGCCAGCAGGTACTCGGACTATGGCTACACCTTC.